The entry below describes one TCR beta chain. The sample is drawn from a study of blood T cell repertoires in COVID-19. Turning to the study itself: Material from acute and convalescent COVID-19 was sourced from the United States, Italy and Spain. T cells, B-cell-depleted T cells, or PBMCs supplied cDNA or gDNA.

Original processing notes: Amplified reference gene primers provided the basis for estimating nucleated cell counts. Assay: immunoSEQ multiplex PCR; the TCRdb copy retains only in-frame clones and omits some. V and J calls and clone size come straight from that table; D and trimming were deduced from the DNA. Found here are over 100,000 clones, roughly 84% of them singletons; the top ten hold approximately 1.5%. The CDR3 contains 13 residues. Germline V CDR1 and CDR2: MNHNS, SASEGT. Trimming removed 2 bases at V and 2 bases at J, with 6 bases between. The chain recombines TRBV6-1 with TRBJ1-1; D ambiguous. Sequences were obtained from peripheral blood. The TCR originated in a man aged 35 to 55 with acute or convalescent COVID-19. Here the CDR3 DNA reads TGTGCCAGCAGTGAAACGCGAAACACTGAAGCTTTCTTT. It codes for CASSETRNTEAFF.